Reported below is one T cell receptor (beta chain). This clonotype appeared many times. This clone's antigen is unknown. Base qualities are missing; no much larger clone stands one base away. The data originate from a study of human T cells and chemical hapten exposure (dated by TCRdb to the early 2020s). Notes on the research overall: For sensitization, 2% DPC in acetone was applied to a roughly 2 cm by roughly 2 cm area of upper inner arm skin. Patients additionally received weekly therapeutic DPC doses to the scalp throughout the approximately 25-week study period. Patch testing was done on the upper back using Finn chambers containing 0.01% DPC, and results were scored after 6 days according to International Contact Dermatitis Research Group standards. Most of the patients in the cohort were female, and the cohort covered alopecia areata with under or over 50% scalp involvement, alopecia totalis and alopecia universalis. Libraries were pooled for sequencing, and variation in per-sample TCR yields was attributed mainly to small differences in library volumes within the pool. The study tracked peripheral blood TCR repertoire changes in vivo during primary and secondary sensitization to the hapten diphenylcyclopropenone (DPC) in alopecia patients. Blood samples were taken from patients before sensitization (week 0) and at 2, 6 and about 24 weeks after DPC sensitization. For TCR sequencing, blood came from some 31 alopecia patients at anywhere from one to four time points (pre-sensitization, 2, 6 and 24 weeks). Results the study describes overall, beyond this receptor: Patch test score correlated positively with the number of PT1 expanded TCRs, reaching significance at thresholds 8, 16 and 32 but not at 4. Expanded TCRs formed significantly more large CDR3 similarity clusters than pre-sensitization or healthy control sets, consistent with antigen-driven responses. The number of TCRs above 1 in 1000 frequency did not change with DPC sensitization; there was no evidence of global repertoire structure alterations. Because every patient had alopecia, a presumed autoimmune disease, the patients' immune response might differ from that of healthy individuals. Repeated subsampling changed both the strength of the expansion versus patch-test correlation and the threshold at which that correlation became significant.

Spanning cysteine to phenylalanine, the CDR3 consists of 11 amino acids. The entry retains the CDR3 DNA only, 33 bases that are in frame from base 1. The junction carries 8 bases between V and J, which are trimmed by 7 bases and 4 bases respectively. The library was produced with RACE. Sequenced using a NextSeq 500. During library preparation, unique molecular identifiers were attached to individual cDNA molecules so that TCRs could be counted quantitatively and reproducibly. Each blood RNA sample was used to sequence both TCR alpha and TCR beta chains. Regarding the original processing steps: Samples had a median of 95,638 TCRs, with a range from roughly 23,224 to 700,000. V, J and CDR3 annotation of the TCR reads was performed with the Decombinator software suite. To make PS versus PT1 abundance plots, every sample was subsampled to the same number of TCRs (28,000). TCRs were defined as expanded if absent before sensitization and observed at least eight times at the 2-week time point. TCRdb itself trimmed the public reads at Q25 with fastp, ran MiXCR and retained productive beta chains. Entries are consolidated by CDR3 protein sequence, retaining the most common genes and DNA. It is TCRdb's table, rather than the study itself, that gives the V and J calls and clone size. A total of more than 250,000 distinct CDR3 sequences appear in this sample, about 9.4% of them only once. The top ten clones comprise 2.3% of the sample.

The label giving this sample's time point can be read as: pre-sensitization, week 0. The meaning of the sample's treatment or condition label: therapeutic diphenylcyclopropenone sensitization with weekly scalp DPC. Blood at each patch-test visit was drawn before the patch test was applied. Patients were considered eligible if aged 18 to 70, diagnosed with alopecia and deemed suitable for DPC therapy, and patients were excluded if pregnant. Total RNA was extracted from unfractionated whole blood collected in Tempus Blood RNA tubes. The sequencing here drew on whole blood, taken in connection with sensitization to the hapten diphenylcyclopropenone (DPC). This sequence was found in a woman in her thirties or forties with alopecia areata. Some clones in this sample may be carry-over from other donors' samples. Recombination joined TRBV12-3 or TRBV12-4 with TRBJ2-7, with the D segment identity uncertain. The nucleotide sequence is TGTGCCAGCAATATAGGGTACGAGCAGTACTTC. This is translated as CASNIGYEQYF.